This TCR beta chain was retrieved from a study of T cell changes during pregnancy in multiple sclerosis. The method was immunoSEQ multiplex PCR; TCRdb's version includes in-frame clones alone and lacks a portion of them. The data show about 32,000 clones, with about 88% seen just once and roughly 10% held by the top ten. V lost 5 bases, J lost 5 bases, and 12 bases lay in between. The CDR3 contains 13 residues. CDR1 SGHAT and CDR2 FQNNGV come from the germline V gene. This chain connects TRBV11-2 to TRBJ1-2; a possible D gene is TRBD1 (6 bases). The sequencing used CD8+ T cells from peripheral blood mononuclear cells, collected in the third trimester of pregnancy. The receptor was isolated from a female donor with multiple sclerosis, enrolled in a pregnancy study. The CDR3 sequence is CASSQGQRYGYTF. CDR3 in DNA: TGTGCCAGCAGCCAAGGACAGCGATATGGCTACACCTTC.